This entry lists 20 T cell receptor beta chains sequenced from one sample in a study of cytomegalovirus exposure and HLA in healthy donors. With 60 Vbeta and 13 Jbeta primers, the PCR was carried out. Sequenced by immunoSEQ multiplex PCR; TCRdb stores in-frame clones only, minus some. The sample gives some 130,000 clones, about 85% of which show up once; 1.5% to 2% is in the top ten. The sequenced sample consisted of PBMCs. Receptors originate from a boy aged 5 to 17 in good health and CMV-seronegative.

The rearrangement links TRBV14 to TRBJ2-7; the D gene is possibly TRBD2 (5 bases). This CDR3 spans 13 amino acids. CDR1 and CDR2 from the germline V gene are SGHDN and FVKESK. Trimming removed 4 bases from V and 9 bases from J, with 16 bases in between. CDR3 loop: CASSRFPEGSQYF. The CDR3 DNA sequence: TGTGCCAGCAGCCGATTCCCCGAGGGCTCGCAGTACTTC.

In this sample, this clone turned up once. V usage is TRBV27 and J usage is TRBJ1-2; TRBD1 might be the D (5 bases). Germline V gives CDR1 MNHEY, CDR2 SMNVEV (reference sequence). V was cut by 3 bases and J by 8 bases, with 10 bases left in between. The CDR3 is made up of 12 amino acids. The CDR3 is CASSLGGRGYTF. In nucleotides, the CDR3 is TGTGCCAGCAGTTTGGGGGGTCGGGGCTACACCTTC.

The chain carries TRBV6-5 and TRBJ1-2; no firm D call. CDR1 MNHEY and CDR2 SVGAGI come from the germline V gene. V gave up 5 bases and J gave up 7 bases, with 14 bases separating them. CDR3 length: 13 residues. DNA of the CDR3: TGTGCCAGCAGTGAAGTGGCAGGCAGTGGCTACACCTTC. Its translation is CASSEVAGSGYTF.

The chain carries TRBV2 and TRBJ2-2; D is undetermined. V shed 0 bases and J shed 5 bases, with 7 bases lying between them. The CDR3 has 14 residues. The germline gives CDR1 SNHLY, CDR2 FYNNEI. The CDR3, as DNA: TGTGCCAGCAGTGAAGCCTCGCGAACCGGGGAGCTGTTTTTT. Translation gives CASSEASRTGELFF.

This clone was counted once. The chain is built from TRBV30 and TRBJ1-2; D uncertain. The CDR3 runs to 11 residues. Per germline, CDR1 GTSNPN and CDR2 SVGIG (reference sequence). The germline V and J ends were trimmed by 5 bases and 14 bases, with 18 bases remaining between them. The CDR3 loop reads CAWWAGILETF. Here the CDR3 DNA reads TGTGCCTGGTGGGCCGGGATTTTAGAGACCTTC.

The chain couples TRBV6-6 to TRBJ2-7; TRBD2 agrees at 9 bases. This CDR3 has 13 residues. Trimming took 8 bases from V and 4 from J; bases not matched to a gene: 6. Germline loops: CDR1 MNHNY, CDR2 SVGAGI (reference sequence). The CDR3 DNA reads TGTGCCAGCCGCGCGACTAGCGGATACGAGCAGTACTTC. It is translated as CASRATSGYEQYF.

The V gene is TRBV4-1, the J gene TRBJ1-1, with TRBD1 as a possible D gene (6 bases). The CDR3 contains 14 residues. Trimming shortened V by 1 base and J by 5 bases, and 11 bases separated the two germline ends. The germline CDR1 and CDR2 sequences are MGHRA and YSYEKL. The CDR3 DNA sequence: TGCGCCAGCAGCCAAGGCAGGGGACGAACTGAAGCTTTCTTT. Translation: CASSQGRGRTEAFF.

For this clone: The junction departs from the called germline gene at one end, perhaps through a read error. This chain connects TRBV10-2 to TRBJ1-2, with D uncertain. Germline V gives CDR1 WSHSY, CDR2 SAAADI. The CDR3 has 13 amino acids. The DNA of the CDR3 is TGCGCCAGCAGTGAACGGGGAGGCTATGGCTACCCCTTC. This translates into CASSERGGYGYPF.

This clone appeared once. The CDR3 DNA sequence: TGTGCCAGCCGGGCTGTGGGGCTAGCGGGTAACAATGAGCAGTTCTTC. This sequence encodes CASRAVGLAGNNEQFF. The chain employs TRBV7-2 and TRBJ2-1, with TRBD2 matching 8 bases. Germline V gene data show CDR1 as SGHTA and CDR2 as FQGNSA. The junction had 14 bases not matched to a gene; V was cut back by 8 bases and J by 5 bases. This CDR3 spans 16 amino acids.

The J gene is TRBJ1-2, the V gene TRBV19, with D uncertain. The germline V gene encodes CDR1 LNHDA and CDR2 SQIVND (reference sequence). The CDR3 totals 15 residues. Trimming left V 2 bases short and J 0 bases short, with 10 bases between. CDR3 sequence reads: CASSIMGEANYGYTF. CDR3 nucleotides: TGTGCCAGTAGTATAATGGGAGAAGCTAACTATGGCTACACCTTC.

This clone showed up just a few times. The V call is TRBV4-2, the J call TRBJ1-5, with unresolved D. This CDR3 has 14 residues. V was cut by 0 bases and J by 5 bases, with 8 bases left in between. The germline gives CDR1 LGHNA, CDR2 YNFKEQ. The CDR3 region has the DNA TGTGCCAGCAGCCAAGATATGGGAGATCAGCCCCAGCATTTT. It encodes CASSQDMGDQPQHF.

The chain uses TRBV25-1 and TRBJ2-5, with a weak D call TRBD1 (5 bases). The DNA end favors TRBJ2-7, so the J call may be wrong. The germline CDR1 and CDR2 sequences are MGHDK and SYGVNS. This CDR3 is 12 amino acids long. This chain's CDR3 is CASATGFYEQYF. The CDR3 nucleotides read TGTGCCAGCGCTACAGGATTTTACGAGCAGTACTTC.

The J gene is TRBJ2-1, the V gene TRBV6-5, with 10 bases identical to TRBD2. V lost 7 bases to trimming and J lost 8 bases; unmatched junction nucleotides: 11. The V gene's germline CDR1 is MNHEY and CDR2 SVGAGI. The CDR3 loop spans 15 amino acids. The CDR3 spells CASTPISSGSYEQFF. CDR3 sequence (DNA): TGTGCCAGCACCCCCATCTCTAGCGGGAGCTATGAGCAGTTCTTC.

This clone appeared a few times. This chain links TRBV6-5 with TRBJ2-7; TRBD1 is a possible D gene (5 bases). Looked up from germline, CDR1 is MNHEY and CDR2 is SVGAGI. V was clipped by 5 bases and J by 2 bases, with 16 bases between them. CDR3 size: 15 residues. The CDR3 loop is CASSTLQGAPYEQYF. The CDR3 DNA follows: TGTGCCAGCAGTACGCTCCAAGGGGCTCCCTACGAGCAGTACTTC.

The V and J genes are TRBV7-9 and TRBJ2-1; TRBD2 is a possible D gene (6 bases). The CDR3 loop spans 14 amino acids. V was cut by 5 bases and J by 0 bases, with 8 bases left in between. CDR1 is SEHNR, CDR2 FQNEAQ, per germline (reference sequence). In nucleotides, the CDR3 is TGTGCCAGCAGCGGGACTCCCTCCTACAATGAGCAGTTCTTC. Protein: CASSGTPSYNEQFF.

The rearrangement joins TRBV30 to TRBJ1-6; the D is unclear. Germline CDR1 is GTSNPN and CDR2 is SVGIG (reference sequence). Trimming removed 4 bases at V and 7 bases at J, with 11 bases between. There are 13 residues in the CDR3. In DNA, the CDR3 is TGTGCCTGGATGGAGACCGGAAATTCACCCCTCCACTTT. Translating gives CAWMETGNSPLHF.

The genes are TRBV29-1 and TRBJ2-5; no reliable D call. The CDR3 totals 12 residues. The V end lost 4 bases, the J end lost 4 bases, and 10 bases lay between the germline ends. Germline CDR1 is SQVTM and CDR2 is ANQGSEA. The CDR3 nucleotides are TGCAGCGTTGCGATAGAGGCAGAGACCCAGTACTTC. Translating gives CSVAIEAETQYF.

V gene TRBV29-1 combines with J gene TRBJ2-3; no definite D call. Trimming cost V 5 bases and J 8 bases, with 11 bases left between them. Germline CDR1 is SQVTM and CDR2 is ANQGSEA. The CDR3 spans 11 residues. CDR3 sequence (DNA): TGCAGCGTTTTCGACGGCGGTACGCAGTATTTT. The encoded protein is CSVFDGGTQYF.

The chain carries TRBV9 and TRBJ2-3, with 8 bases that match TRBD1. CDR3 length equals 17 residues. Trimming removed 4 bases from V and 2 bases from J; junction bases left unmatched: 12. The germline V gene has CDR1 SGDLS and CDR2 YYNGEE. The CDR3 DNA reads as TGTGCCAGCAGCCCACGCGGGCAGGGGGCTACCACAGATACGCAGTATTTT. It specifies CASSPRGQGATTDTQYF.

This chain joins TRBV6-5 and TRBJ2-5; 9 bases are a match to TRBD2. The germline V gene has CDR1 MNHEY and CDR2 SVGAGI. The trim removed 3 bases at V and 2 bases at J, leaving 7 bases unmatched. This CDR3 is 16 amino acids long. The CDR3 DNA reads TGTGCCAGCAGTTATTTTGCGGGAGGGGAACAAGAGACCCAGTACTTC. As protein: CASSYFAGGEQETQYF.